The 23 T cell receptor beta chains given below trace back to one sample, sequenced in a study of T cell repertoires in cytomegalovirus infection. TCRdb re-derived calls from the reads in MiXCR, one entry per CDR3 protein. Of 50,000 to 65,000 distinct CDR3 sequences listed, roughly 20% are singletons. These receptors' antigens are unknown. The sequencing used CD8+ T cells from cultured PBMCs, collected from culture after CMV antigen stimulation. These receptors all come from a human donor in good health (CMV status not recorded). Some clones in this sample may be carry-over from other donors' samples.

This clonotype occurred a few times. J is TRBJ2-1 and V is TRBV19; TRBD2 agrees at 11 bases. There are 14 residues in the CDR3. V shed 6 bases, J shed 9 bases, and the junction held 7 bases outside the gene matches. The germline gives CDR1 LNHDA, CDR2 SQIVND (reference sequence). DNA of the CDR3: TGTGCCAGTAGCGTAGCGGGGGGGCCGAGTGAGCAGTTCTTC. It yields the protein CASSVAGGPSEQFF.

The chain couples TRBV12-3 or TRBV12-4 to TRBJ2-5; D unresolved. V was trimmed by 6 bases and J by 4 bases, leaving 15 bases between them. The length of the CDR3 is 14 residues. The CDR3 nucleotides read TGTGCCAGCAGCCAGACTCGCCGAGGAGAGACCCAGTACTTC. It encodes CASSQTRRGETQYF.

This clonotype was detected ten times or more. This CDR3 is CSASAERQTGELFF. CDR3 DNA: TGCAGTGCTAGCGCCGAGCGGCAAACAGGGGAGCTGTTTTTT. This chain links TRBV20-1 with TRBJ2-2; perhaps TRBD2 as D (5 bases). Looked up from germline, CDR1 is DFQATT and CDR2 is SNEGSKA (reference sequence). Trimming took 3 bases from V and 8 from J, leaving 16 bases between them. CDR3 length: 14 amino acids.

This clonotype turned up a few times. The V call is TRBV27, the J call TRBJ1-5, with TRBD1 as a possible D gene (5 bases). CDR3 length: 14 residues. From germline, CDR1 is MNHEY and CDR2 SMNVEV (reference sequence). Between the trimmed V and J ends, which lost 5 bases and 4 bases, there was a span of 12 bases. CDR3 in amino acids: CASSQPGPNQPQHF. In DNA, the CDR3 is TGTGCCAGCAGTCAACCGGGACCAAATCAGCCCCAGCATTTT.

V gene TRBV6-2 or TRBV6-3 combines with J gene TRBJ2-7, with D perhaps TRBD1 (6 bases). Trimming shortened V by 5 bases and J by 5 bases, and 10 bases separated the two germline ends. In germline, CDR1 is MNHEY, CDR2 SVGEGT. CDR3 size: 12 residues. The CDR3 spells CASSHRVDEQYF. The CDR3 nucleotides read TGTGCCAGCAGTCACAGGGTAGACGAGCAGTACTTC.

V gene TRBV27 combines with J gene TRBJ2-1; TRBD2 agrees at 7 bases. The CDR3 runs to 14 residues. The germline V gene has CDR1 MNHEY and CDR2 SMNVEV (reference sequence). Trimming took 6 bases from V and 3 from J; bases not matched to a gene: 5. CDR3 nucleotide sequence: TGTGCCAGCAGCCCTGGGGGGGACTACAATGAGCAGTTCTTC. This codes for CASSPGGDYNEQFF.

The V call is TRBV14, the J call TRBJ1-2; 7 nucleotides line up with TRBD1. V shed 4 bases, J shed 7 bases, and the junction held 9 bases outside the gene matches. CDR1 is SGHDN and CDR2 is FVKESK in the germline V gene. CDR3 length: 14 amino acids. In DNA form, the CDR3 reads TGTGCCAGCAGCCCTACGGACAGGATAGGTGGCTACACCTTC. Residues: CASSPTDRIGGYTF.

This clonotype was recorded many times. The chain employs TRBV12-3 or TRBV12-4 and TRBJ1-2; a weak D match, TRBD1 (5 bases). The length of the CDR3 is 16 residues. V was clipped by 2 bases and J by 4 bases, with 17 bases between them. The CDR3: CASSLRVGEKTYGYTF. The CDR3 bases are TGTGCCAGCAGTTTACGGGTGGGGGAAAAGACCTATGGCTACACCTTC.

This clonotype came up a few times. The V and J genes are TRBV28 and TRBJ1-1; 8 bases are a match to TRBD1. V was clipped by 2 bases and J by 1 base; unmatched bases: 15. Germline V gene sequence: CDR1 MDHEN, CDR2 SYDVKM. CDR3 length equals 19 residues. The CDR3 region has the DNA TGTGCCAGCAGTTTACCTCGGGACAGGCCTTTTCCCGAGAACACTGAAGCTTTCTTT. Translating it yields CASSLPRDRPFPENTEAFF.

This clonotype was seen ten or more times. J is TRBJ1-1 and V is TRBV18, with D uncertain. Trimming took 8 bases from V and 4 from J, leaving 14 bases between them. CDR1 is KGHSH, CDR2 LQKENI, per germline. The CDR3 sequence is 13 residues long. CDR3 nucleotide sequence: TGTGCCAGCCACCACCGGGAGGGCACTGAAGCTTTCTTT. Encoded protein: CASHHREGTEAFF.

The chain couples TRBV6-5 to TRBJ2-1; D remains unclear. The CDR3 sequence is 14 residues long. Germline V lookup: CDR1 MNHEY, CDR2 SVGAGI. V was trimmed by 2 bases and J by 2 bases, leaving 7 bases between them. The CDR3 DNA is TGTGCCAGCAGTTACAGGGCCGCCTACAATGAGCAGTTCTTC. As protein: CASSYRAAYNEQFF.

This clonotype was seen a handful of times. V gene TRBV15 combines with J gene TRBJ1-2; D remains ambiguous. The germline V gene encodes CDR1 LNHNV and CDR2 YYDKDF (reference sequence). Trimming pared 0 bases from V and 7 bases from J, leaving 18 bases between. This CDR3 has 16 amino acids. The CDR3 loop is CATSRDVLQSVTGYTF. As DNA, the CDR3 is TGTGCCACCAGCAGAGATGTTCTTCAATCGGTGACTGGCTACACCTTC.

The chain has TRBV19 and TRBJ2-3, with D possibly being TRBD1 (6 bases). Trimming took off 5 bases at V and 2 bases at J, with 14 bases between the two ends. Germline CDR1 LNHDA, CDR2 SQIVND (reference sequence). This CDR3 spans 15 amino acids. CDR3 in DNA: TGTGCCAGTAGTCCACGGGACACCGTCACAGATACGCAGTATTTT. The encoded protein is CASSPRDTVTDTQYF.

At least ten counts were recorded for this clonotype. The chain has TRBV7-8 and TRBJ2-5; TRBD2 matches at 8 bases. Germline V CDR1 and CDR2: SGHVS, FQNEAQ. The CDR3 totals 15 residues. Trimming removed 5 bases from V and 5 bases from J; junction bases left unmatched: 10. DNA for the CDR3: TGTGCCAGCAGCATCCTCGGGGGGGCTGGGGAGACCCAGTACTTC. Its translation: CASSILGGAGETQYF. The whole variable domain, filled in from reference TRBV7-8 and TRBJ2-5, reads GAGVSQSPRYKVAKRGQDVALRCDPISGHVSLFWYQQALGQGPEFLTYFQNEAQLDKSGLPSDRFFAERPEGSVSTLKIQRTQQEDSAVYLCASSILGGAGETQYFGPGTRLLVL.

The chain employs TRBV27 and TRBJ2-1; 12 bases line up with TRBD2. CDR1 is MNHEY and CDR2 is SMNVEV in the germline V gene (reference sequence). The V gene end was trimmed by 5 bases and the J gene end by 7 bases; junction bases not matched to a gene: 6. The length of the CDR3 is 15 residues. The CDR3 DNA follows: TGTGCCAGCAGTGCGGGGACTAGCGGGCTTAATGAGCAGTTCTTC. This translates into CASSAGTSGLNEQFF.

The sample holds a few counts of this clonotype. The chain uses TRBV6-4 and TRBJ2-7; D might be TRBD1 or TRBD2, each matching 5 bases. The germline V gene encodes CDR1 MRHNA and CDR2 SNTAGT. The CDR3 contains 12 residues. The CDR3 DNA reads as TGTCCTGACCGGGACCGGCAATACGAGCAGTACTTC. Encoded protein: CPDRDRQYEQYF.

This clonotype was counted many times. This rearrangement joins TRBV12-3 or TRBV12-4 to TRBJ1-6; 9 bases fit TRBD1. The V segment lost 7 bases and the J segment 5 bases; nucleotides outside the gene matches: 9. This CDR3 comprises 16 residues. The CDR3 coding sequence is TGTGCCAGCATTATTGGGGGACAGGGCCATAATTCACCCCTCCACTTT. Amino acid sequence: CASIIGGQGHNSPLHF.

This clonotype was observed a handful of times. The gene calls are TRBV7-2 and TRBJ2-7; D unresolved. V lost 2 bases and J lost 7, with 9 bases in between. Germline assignment: CDR1 SGHTA and CDR2 FQGNSA. The CDR3 consists of 12 residues. The CDR3 DNA is TGTGCCAGCAGCTTACTCGGGCCAGAGCAGTACTTC. It translates to CASSLLGPEQYF.

This clonotype was observed a few times. This rearrangement joins TRBV7-9 to TRBJ1-1; D gene uncertain. The CDR3 sequence is 14 residues long. Germline CDR1 and CDR2: SEHNR and FQNEAQ (reference sequence). V was cut by 7 bases and J by 1 base, with 13 bases left in between. CDR3 coding DNA: TGTGCCAGCATCAAGACGTATACGAACACTGAAGCTTTCTTT. Encoded protein: CASIKTYTNTEAFF.

CDR3 loop: CASSTGTGTYEQYF. CDR3 DNA sequence: TGTGCCAGCAGCACCGGGACAGGGACCTACGAGCAGTACTTC. This rearrangement joins TRBV7-2 to TRBJ2-7; 9 bases are a match to TRBD1. In germline, CDR1 is SGHTA, CDR2 FQGNSA. J was trimmed by 2 bases and V by 5 bases; bases with no gene match: 4. The length of the CDR3 is 14 residues.

This clonotype was found a few times. The chain is built from TRBV7-9 and TRBJ2-5, with D tentatively TRBD1 or TRBD2 (5 bases each). Looked up from germline, CDR1 is SEHNR and CDR2 is FQNEAQ (reference sequence). The CDR3 has 14 residues. V shed 5 bases and J shed 2 bases, with 12 bases lying between them. CDR3 amino acids: CASSPSWGQETQYF. For the CDR3, the DNA is TGTGCCAGCAGCCCCTCCTGGGGGCAAGAGACCCAGTACTTC.

In this sample, this clonotype turned up many times. V usage is TRBV7-2 and J usage is TRBJ1-1; no definite D call. The CDR3 covers 13 residues. CDR1 is SGHTA and CDR2 is FQGNSA in the germline V gene. Trimming took off 0 bases at V and 7 bases at J, with 9 bases between the two ends. The CDR3 spells CASSLALGYEAFF. The CDR3, as DNA: TGTGCCAGCAGCTTAGCCCTCGGATATGAAGCTTTCTTT.

There are a few counts of this clonotype. CDR3 nucleotides: TGTGCCACCAGTGACTCAGGGTTCGATGAGCAGTTCTTC. Translated, it gives CATSDSGFDEQFF. The chain combines TRBV24-1 with TRBJ2-1; TRBD1 is a possible D gene (5 bases). The germline V and J ends were trimmed by 4 bases and 8 bases, with 11 bases remaining between them. The CDR3 has 13 amino acids. Germline values: CDR1 KGHDR, CDR2 SFDVKD.